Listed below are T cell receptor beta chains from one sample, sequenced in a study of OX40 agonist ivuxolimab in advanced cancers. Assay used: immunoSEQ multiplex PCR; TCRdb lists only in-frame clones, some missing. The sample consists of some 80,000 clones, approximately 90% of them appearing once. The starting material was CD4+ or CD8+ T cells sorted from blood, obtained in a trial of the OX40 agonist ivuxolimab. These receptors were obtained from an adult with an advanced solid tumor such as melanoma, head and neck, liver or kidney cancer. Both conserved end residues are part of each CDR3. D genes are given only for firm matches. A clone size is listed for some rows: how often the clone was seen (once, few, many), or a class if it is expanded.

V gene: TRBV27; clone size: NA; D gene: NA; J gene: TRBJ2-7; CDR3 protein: CASRVVGGQTYEQYF; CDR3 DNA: TGTGCCAGCAGAGTGGTAGGGGGGCAAACCTACGAGCAGTACTTC
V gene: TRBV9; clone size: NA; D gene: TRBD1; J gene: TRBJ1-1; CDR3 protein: CASSVAGTGAPEAFF; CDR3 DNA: TGTGCCAGCAGCGTAGCCGGGACAGGGGCCCCTGAAGCTTTCTTT
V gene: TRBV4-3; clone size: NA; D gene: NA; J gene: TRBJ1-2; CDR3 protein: CASSLDRSNYGYTF; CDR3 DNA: TGCGCCAGCAGCCTGGATAGATCTAACTATGGCTACACCTTC
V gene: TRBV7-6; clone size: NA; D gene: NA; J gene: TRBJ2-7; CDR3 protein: CASSLASGAYEQYF; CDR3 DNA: TGTGCCAGCAGCTTAGCGTCGGGGGCATATGAGCAGTACTTC
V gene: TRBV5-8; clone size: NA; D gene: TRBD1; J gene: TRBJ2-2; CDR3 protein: CASSPAYRGSDTGELFF; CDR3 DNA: TGTGCCAGCAGCCCAGCCTACAGGGGTTCGGACACCGGGGAGCTGTTTTTT
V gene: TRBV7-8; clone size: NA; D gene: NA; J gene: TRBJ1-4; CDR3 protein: CASTSVWGVGEKLFF; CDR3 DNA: TGTGCCAGCACATCGGTCTGGGGGGTTGGCGAAAAACTGTTTTTT
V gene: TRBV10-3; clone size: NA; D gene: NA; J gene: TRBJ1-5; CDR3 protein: CAISDPGRSNQPQHF; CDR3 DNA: TGTGCCATCAGTGACCCCGGACGGAGCAATCAGCCCCAGCATTTT
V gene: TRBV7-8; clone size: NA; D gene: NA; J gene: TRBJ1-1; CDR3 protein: CASSLVGSGTEAFF; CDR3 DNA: TGTGCCAGCAGCTTAGTTGGGTCGGGTACTGAAGCTTTCTTT
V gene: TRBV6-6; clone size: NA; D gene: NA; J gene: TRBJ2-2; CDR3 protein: CASSYGGDRGGELFF; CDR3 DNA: TGTGCCAGCAGTTACGGCGGGGATCGGGGCGGGGAGCTGTTTTTT
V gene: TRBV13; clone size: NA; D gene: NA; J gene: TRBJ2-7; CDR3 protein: CASSPYEETYEQYF; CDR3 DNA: TGTGCCAGCAGCCCGTACGAAGAGACCTACGAGCAGTACTTC
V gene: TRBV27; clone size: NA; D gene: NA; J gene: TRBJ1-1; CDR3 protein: CASSLLSPMLNTEAFF; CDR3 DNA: TGTGCCAGCAGTCTACTGAGCCCTATGTTGAACACTGAAGCTTTCTTT
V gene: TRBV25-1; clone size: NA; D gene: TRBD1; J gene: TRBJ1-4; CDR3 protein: CASRQTGLNEKLFF; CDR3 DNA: TGTGCCAGCAGACAGACAGGGCTAAATGAAAAACTGTTTTTT
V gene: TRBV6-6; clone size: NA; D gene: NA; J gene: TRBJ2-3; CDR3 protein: CASSALSVDTQYF; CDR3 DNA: TGTGCCAGCAGTGCCCTTAGCGTAGATACGCAGTATTTT
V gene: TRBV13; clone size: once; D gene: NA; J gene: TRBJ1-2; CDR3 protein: CASSLDSGSISYTF; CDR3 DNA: TGTGCCAGCAGCCTGGACAGTGGGTCTATTAGCTACACCTTC
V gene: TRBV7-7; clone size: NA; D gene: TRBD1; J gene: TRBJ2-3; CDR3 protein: CASSHGTGETDTQYF; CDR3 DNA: TGTGCCAGCAGCCATGGGACAGGGGAAACAGATACGCAGTATTTT